The present T cell receptor beta chain was sequenced within a study of control samples from healthy donors and cancer patients. In germline, CDR1 is KGHSH, CDR2 LQKENI. The V end lost 3 bases, the J end lost 0 bases, and 9 bases lay between the germline ends. The CDR3 extends over 16 amino acids. Only in-frame clones appear in the TCRdb table, and some are missing; sequencing was by immunoSEQ multiplex PCR. The sample lists approximately 120,000 clones; 90% were seen once. The origin of this receptor is a human donor in good health. The donor label of this sample is uncertain. The chain has TRBV18 and TRBJ2-6, with D uncertain. Input material: blood. The CDR3 DNA follows: TGTGCCAGCTCACCCAGCCCTTTCTCTGGGGCCAACGTCCTGACTTTC. As protein: CASSPSPFSGANVLTF.